The sequence of this TCR beta chain was determined in a study of blood T cells in healthy people across ages. Combining a sample-barcoded 5' primer with a J-beta primer mix, a second PCR ran for about 7 to 11 cycles. TCRdb reprocessed the 5' RACE reads with MiXCR, giving one entry per CDR3 protein. Of 1,800,000 or so distinct CDR3 sequences listed, around 40% are singletons. The germline V gene has CDR1 MNHEY and CDR2 SVGEGT. The ends lost 1 base at V and 8 bases at J; junction bases unmatched: 7. CDR3 size: 16 residues. What was sequenced was blood. The clonotype originates from a human donor in good health. The rearrangement links TRBV6-2 or TRBV6-3 to TRBJ2-1; 11 nucleotides align to TRBD2. The CDR3 region has the DNA TGTGCCAGCAGTTACTTACTAGCGGGGGCCCGGGATGAGCAGTTCTTC. Protein: CASSYLLAGARDEQFF.